Following are 30 T cell receptor beta chains from one sample sequenced in a study of OX40 agonist ivuxolimab in advanced cancers. Libraries came from the immunoSEQ multiplex PCR assay. The clones in this table, taken by TCRdb from immuneACCESS, are in-frame only. Not every clone is retained; where verified, under half of the shortfall comes from an unresolved V gene, and the cause of the rest is unknown. For this sample the table gives 65,000 to 95,000 clones, of which 83% were detected only once. The ten largest clones capture about 0.8% of the sample. Source: CD4+ or CD8+ T cells sorted from blood, taken in a trial of the OX40 agonist ivuxolimab. Receptor source: an adult with an advanced solid tumor such as melanoma, head and neck, liver or kidney cancer.

The rearrangement joins TRBV19 to TRBJ1-2; TRBD1 is a possible D gene (6 bases). CDR1 LNHDA and CDR2 SQIVND come from the germline V gene (reference sequence). V was cut by 2 bases and J by 1 base, with 11 bases left in between. CDR3 size: 15 residues. DNA for the CDR3: TGTGCCAGTAGTATAAGACAGGCAATTAACTATGGCTACACCTTC. Protein product: CASSIRQAINYGYTF. The variable domain in full, completed from reference TRBV19 and TRBJ1-2, reads DGGITQSPKYLFRKEGQNVTLSCEQNLNHDAMYWYRQDPGQGLRLIYYSQIVNDFQKGDIAEGYSVSREKKESFPLTVTSAQKNPTAFYLCASSIRQAINYGYTFGSGTRLTVV.

The chain recombines TRBV19 with TRBJ1-5; a weak D match, TRBD1 (5 bases). Trimming cost V 6 bases and J 7 bases, with 13 bases left between them. Germline V gives CDR1 LNHDA, CDR2 SQIVND (reference sequence). This CDR3 is built from 13 residues. The CDR3 sequence: CASSPDRHQPQHF. The CDR3 coding sequence is TGTGCCAGTAGCCCAGACAGACACCAGCCCCAGCATTTT.

This clone has a handful of counts. The rearrangement uses TRBV7-2 and TRBJ2-2, with 7 bases matching TRBD2. Per germline, CDR1 SGHTA and CDR2 FQGNSA. Trimming at V came to 7 bases and at J to 0 bases, leaving 5 bases not matched to a gene. The CDR3 totals 15 residues. Here the CDR3 reads CASTLAAANTGELFF. The CDR3 coding sequence is TGTGCCAGCACCCTAGCGGCAGCGAACACCGGGGAGCTGTTTTTT.

The CDR3 loop reads CASSLGVILLERTQYF. The CDR3 coding sequence is TGTGCCAGCAGCTTAGGGGTGATACTCCTAGAACGGACCCAGTACTTC. The J gene is TRBJ2-5, the V gene TRBV7-8; D uncertain. Germline V lookup: CDR1 SGHVS, CDR2 FQNEAQ. V was clipped by 1 base and J by 7 bases, with 19 bases between them. The CDR3 has 16 residues. Full variable domain (missing parts from reference TRBV7-8 and TRBJ2-5): GAGVSQSPRYKVAKRGQDVALRCDPISGHVSLFWYQQALGQGPEFLTYFQNEAQLDKSGLPSDRFFAERPEGSVSTLKIQRTQQEDSAVYLCASSLGVILLERTQYFGPGTRLLVL.

The chain employs TRBV5-1 and TRBJ2-5; TRBD2 agrees at 9 bases. V lost 0 bases to trimming and J lost 5 bases; unmatched junction nucleotides: 5. Germline assignment: CDR1 SGHRS and CDR2 YFSETQ. The CDR3 consists of 15 residues. This CDR3 reads CASSLGIAGAETQYF. The CDR3 bases are TGCGCCAGCAGCTTGGGGATAGCGGGGGCGGAGACCCAGTACTTC.

V and J are TRBV28 and TRBJ2-7, with TRBD1 matching 8 bases. The CDR3 has 13 residues. Trimming took 6 bases from V and 6 from J; bases not matched to a gene: 7. The germline CDR1 and CDR2 sequences are MDHEN and SYDVKM. The CDR3 loop is CASRMTTGGEQYF. The CDR3 bases are TGTGCCAGCAGGATGACCACAGGGGGCGAGCAGTACTTC.

V gene TRBV14 combines with J gene TRBJ1-2; D not certain. V lost 2 bases, J lost 7 bases, and 11 bases lay in between. Germline values: CDR1 SGHDN, CDR2 FVKESK. The CDR3 loop spans 13 amino acids. The CDR3 spells CASSQLQYSGYTF. CDR3 nucleotide sequence: TGTGCCAGCAGCCAACTCCAGTACAGTGGCTACACCTTC. Full variable domain (missing parts from reference TRBV14 and TRBJ1-2): EAGVTQFPSHSVIEKGQTVTLRCDPISGHDNLYWYRRVMGKEIKFLLHFVKESKQDESGMPNNRFLAERTGGTYSTLKVQPAELEDSGVYFCASSQLQYSGYTFGSGTRLTVV.

The V and J genes are TRBV11-2 and TRBJ1-3, with D unclear. Per germline, CDR1 SGHAT and CDR2 FQNNGV. Deletions cut 5 bases from V and 4 bases from J, with 15 bases between. The CDR3 spans 15 residues. In nucleotides, the CDR3 is TGTGCCAGCAGCCGCCCCGGATCGGGGGGAAACACCATATATTTT. Protein: CASSRPGSGGNTIYF.

V and J are TRBV5-1 and TRBJ1-4, with D possibly being TRBD1 (6 bases). Per the germline V gene, CDR1 is SGHRS and CDR2 is YFSETQ. The V and J ends lost 4 bases and 0 bases respectively, with 10 bases between them. The CDR3 consists of 15 residues. CDR3 bases: TGCGCCAGCAGCCAGGGGACAACAACTAATGAAAAACTGTTTTTT. Translating gives CASSQGTTTNEKLFF.

The chain recombines TRBV29-1 with TRBJ1-1; TRBD1 is a possible D gene (5 bases). The CDR3 consists of 13 residues. V gave up 8 bases and J gave up 4 bases, with 17 bases separating them. Germline CDR1 reads SQVTM; CDR2 reads ANQGSEA. As DNA, the CDR3 is TGCAGCTTAACACGGACACCCGGCACTGAAGCTTTCTTT. Translation gives CSLTRTPGTEAFF.

CDR3 sequence reads: CASRGLAGGTDTQYF. The DNA of the CDR3 is TGTGCCAGTAGGGGACTAGCGGGGGGTACAGATACGCAGTATTTT. The chain has TRBV19 and TRBJ2-3, with 15 bases fitting TRBD2. The CDR3 is made up of 15 amino acids. Germline V lookup: CDR1 LNHDA, CDR2 SQIVND (reference sequence). The V and J ends lost 6 bases and 3 bases, in that order; junction bases with no gene match: 1.

V and J are TRBV6-1 and TRBJ2-6, with TRBD1 identical over 7 bases. The length of the CDR3 is 14 residues. With V trimmed by 10 bases and J by 4 bases, 7 bases remained unmatched. Germline CDR1 reads MNHNS; CDR2 reads SASEGT. CDR3 coding DNA: TGTGCCACTAGACAGGGCTCCGGGGCCAACGTCCTGACTTTC. The encoded protein is CATRQGSGANVLTF.

The chain joins TRBV5-1 to TRBJ2-5; 8 bases are shared with TRBD2. This CDR3 spans 15 amino acids. After removal of 4 bases from V and 1 base from J, the junction contained 6 bases not matched to a gene. Germline V gives CDR1 SGHRS, CDR2 YFSETQ. The CDR3 protein is CASSPPGGAQETQYF. DNA of the CDR3: TGCGCCAGCAGCCCACCCGGGGGGGCCCAAGAGACCCAGTACTTC.

The V gene is TRBV11-1, the J gene TRBJ2-3, with 11 bases matching TRBD2. J was trimmed by 1 base and V by 5 bases; bases with no gene match: 8. This CDR3 region has 17 residues. Germline-derived CDR1 and CDR2 are SGHAT and FQDESV (reference sequence). The CDR3 nucleotides are TGTGCCAGCAGCCTAAGTAGCGGGGGGGTGGGCACAGATACGCAGTATTTT. It encodes CASSLSSGGVGTDTQYF. Full variable domain (remainder filled in from reference TRBV11-1 and TRBJ2-3): EAEVAQSPRYKITEKSQAVAFWCDPISGHATLYWYRQILGQGPELLVQFQDESVVDDSQLPKDRFSAERLKGVDSTLKIQPAELGDSAMYLCASSLSSGGVGTDTQYFGPGTRLTVL.

The chain has TRBV28 and TRBJ2-5; D not resolved. From germline, CDR1 is MDHEN and CDR2 SYDVKM. The CDR3 is 12 residues long. V was pared by 5 bases and J by 5 bases, with 9 bases between. The CDR3 reads CASSPGSETQYF. CDR3 nucleotide sequence: TGTGCCAGCAGTCCAGGATCGGAGACCCAGTACTTC.

The rearrangement joins TRBV4-2 to TRBJ2-7; the D is unclear. Germline V gene data show CDR1 as LGHNA and CDR2 as YNFKEQ. V was pared by 1 base and J by 2 bases, with 6 bases between. The CDR3 sequence is 13 residues long. CDR3 sequence: CASSQAAAYEQYF. The DNA for the CDR3 is TGTGCCAGCAGCCAAGCTGCCGCCTACGAGCAGTACTTC.

The rearrangement uses TRBV5-1 and TRBJ1-4; 7 nucleotides align to TRBD1. CDR1 and CDR2 (germline): SGHRS, YFSETQ. J was trimmed by 4 bases and V by 0 bases; bases with no gene match: 3. The CDR3 has 15 residues. The CDR3 loop is CASSLGTGGNEKLFF. DNA of the CDR3: TGCGCCAGCAGCTTGGGGACAGGTGGTAATGAAAAACTGTTTTTT. The variable domain in full, with the rest retrieved from reference TRBV5-1 and TRBJ1-4, is KAGVTQTPRYLIKTRGQQVTLSCSPISGHRSVSWYQQTPGQGLQFLFEYFSETQRNKGNFPGRFSGRQFSNSRSEMNVSTLELGDSALYLCASSLGTGGNEKLFFGSGTQLSVL.

The chain joins TRBV27 to TRBJ2-3; 12 positions match TRBD1. Germline CDR1 reads MNHEY; CDR2 reads SMNVEV (reference sequence). V lost 2 bases, J lost 3 bases, and 9 bases stayed unmatched. This CDR3 is built from 18 residues. CDR3 nucleotide sequence: TGTGCCAGCAGTTTAACCCCGGGACAGGGGGCAAGGACAGATACGCAGTATTTT. It encodes CASSLTPGQGARTDTQYF.

The chain combines TRBV19 with TRBJ2-5; 8 nucleotides align to TRBD1. The V gene's germline CDR1 is LNHDA and CDR2 SQIVND (reference sequence). V dropped 8 bases and J dropped 1; count of bases not matched to a gene: 9. The CDR3 is 15 amino acids. This CDR3 is CASGLITGGQETQYF. The DNA of the CDR3 is TGTGCCAGTGGACTTATTACAGGGGGCCAAGAGACCCAGTACTTC.

This sequence joins TRBV25-1 and TRBJ2-2; no firm D call. V dropped 9 bases and J dropped 7 bases, with 9 bases sitting between them. The germline CDR1 and CDR2 sequences are MGHDK and SYGVNS. The CDR3 runs 11 residues. The CDR3 reads CASLGFGELFF. The CDR3 bases are TGTGCCAGTCTGGGGTTCGGGGAGCTGTTTTTT. Looking up the rest from reference TRBV25-1 and TRBJ2-2 gives the full variable domain: EADIYQTPRYLVIGTGKKITLECSQTMGHDKMYWYQQDPGMELHLIHYSYGVNSTEKGDLSSESTVSRIRTEHFPLTLESARPSHTSQYLCASLGFGELFFGEGSRLTVL.

This chain links TRBV7-8 with TRBJ2-3; 7 bases line up with TRBD1. CDR1 and CDR2 (germline): SGHVS, FQNEAQ. The J segment lost 8 bases and the V segment lost 1 base, leaving 6 bases of the junction unmatched. The length of the CDR3 is 14 residues. CDR3 loop: CASSLGDRAGTQYF. CDR3 sequence (DNA): TGTGCCAGCAGCTTAGGAGACAGGGCTGGTACGCAGTATTTT. The whole variable domain, remainder taken from reference TRBV7-8 and TRBJ2-3, is GAGVSQSPRYKVAKRGQDVALRCDPISGHVSLFWYQQALGQGPEFLTYFQNEAQLDKSGLPSDRFFAERPEGSVSTLKIQRTQQEDSAVYLCASSLGDRAGTQYFGPGTRLTVL.

In its sample, this clone was seen a few times. This CDR3 is CASSESVAGGLEYF. For the CDR3, the DNA is TGTGCCAGCAGTGAATCGGTAGCGGGGGGGCTTGAGTACTTC. The V gene is TRBV2, the J gene TRBJ2-7; 11 positions match TRBD2. From germline, CDR1 is SNHLY and CDR2 FYNNEI. The CDR3 is 14 amino acids. The V and J ends lost 2 bases and 11 bases, in that order; junction bases with no gene match: 8. Full variable domain (missing parts from reference TRBV2 and TRBJ2-7): EPEVTQTPSHQVTQMGQEVILRCVPISNHLYFYWYRQILGQKVEFLVSFYNNEISEKSEIFDDQFSVERPDGSNFTLKIRSTKLEDSAMYFCASSESVAGGLEYFGPGTRLTVT.

This chain links TRBV4-2 with TRBJ2-5; D is possibly TRBD2 (6 bases). The CDR3 is 16 residues long. CDR1 and CDR2 (germline): LGHNA, YNFKEQ. The V and J ends lost 4 bases and 3 bases respectively, with 18 bases between them. The CDR3 here is CASSRGELAAKETQYF. The DNA for the CDR3 is TGTGCCAGCAGCCGGGGGGAGTTGGCGGCTAAAGAGACCCAGTACTTC.

The J gene is TRBJ2-3, the V gene TRBV5-1; 10 bases agree with TRBD2. The J segment lost 4 bases and the V segment lost 1 base, leaving 12 bases of the junction unmatched. CDR3 length equals 18 residues. Germline V gene data show CDR1 as SGHRS and CDR2 as YFSETQ. The CDR3 nucleotides read TGCGCCAGCAGCTTGCTTCGGGCTAGCGGGAGTGTAGCAGATACGCAGTATTTT. This gives the protein CASSLLRASGSVADTQYF.

V and J are TRBV7-9 and TRBJ2-3; TRBD2 is a possible D gene (5 bases). The CDR3 totals 15 residues. The V gene's germline CDR1 is SEHNR and CDR2 FQNEAQ (reference sequence). Trimming pared 1 base from V and 0 bases from J, leaving 8 bases between. CDR3 sequence (DNA): TGTGCCAGCAGCTTAGAGGGAGTCAGCACAGATACGCAGTATTTT. Translated, it gives CASSLEGVSTDTQYF.

The V call is TRBV7-9, the J call TRBJ1-5, with a possible D match to TRBD1 (5 bases). The CDR3 loop spans 15 amino acids. Germline V lookup: CDR1 SEHNR, CDR2 FQNEAQ (reference sequence). The V and J ends lost 5 bases and 3 bases respectively, with 14 bases between them. CDR3 sequence: CASSLGQGVNQPQHF. In DNA form, the CDR3 reads TGTGCCAGCAGCCTAGGGCAGGGCGTCAATCAGCCCCAGCATTTT.

The CDR3 DNA reads TGCGCCAGCAGCTTGGAGGGGGTCTATAATTCACCCCTCCACTTT. Amino acids: CASSLEGVYNSPLHF. The rearrangement joins TRBV5-1 to TRBJ1-6, with D possibly being TRBD1 (6 bases). This CDR3 has 15 residues. Germline CDR1 is SGHRS and CDR2 is YFSETQ. Trimming stripped 0 bases from V and 3 bases from J, with 7 bases between.

The CDR3 DNA is TGTGCCAATACCCTTAGAGGGGCCGGAGGTGTGGAGACCCAGTACTTC. Translation: CANTLRGAGGVETQYF. The chain joins TRBV2 to TRBJ2-5; TRBD1 or TRBD2 may be the D gene (5 bases each). This CDR3 contains 16 residues. The germline gives CDR1 SNHLY, CDR2 FYNNEI. Trimming shortened V by 10 bases and J by 5 bases, and 26 bases separated the two germline ends.

In its sample, this clone was seen a few times. The rearrangement uses TRBV7-2 and TRBJ1-2; the match to TRBD1 covers 7 bases. Germline V gene sequence: CDR1 SGHTA, CDR2 FQGNSA. This CDR3 comprises 14 residues. Losses at the gene ends were 5 bases for V and 3 bases for J; bases not matched to a gene: 6. The CDR3 here is CASSLETGHYGYTF. The CDR3 coding sequence is TGTGCCAGCAGCCTCGAGACAGGGCACTATGGCTACACCTTC.

The chain has TRBV28 and TRBJ1-4; D gene unclear. The CDR3 is 14 residues long. The V gene lost 3 bases and the J gene lost 8 bases, with 13 bases spanning the gap. In germline, CDR1 is MDHEN, CDR2 SYDVKM. The CDR3 nucleotides read TGTGCCAGCAGTTTGATAGGGAACGGGGAAAAACTGTTTTTT. The encoded protein is CASSLIGNGEKLFF.